This T cell receptor (beta chain) is from a study of blood T cell repertoires in COVID-19. Study details: Nucleic acid was either cDNA or gDNA, and it came from T cells, B-cell-depleted T cells, or PBMCs.

The germline V gene has CDR1 LNHNV and CDR2 YYDKDF (reference sequence). V shed 2 bases and J 8 bases; nucleotides not matched to a gene: 15. This CDR3 spans 19 amino acids. Per the study methods: Nucleated cell number was recorded as an estimate derived from reference gene primer amplification. Assay used: immunoSEQ multiplex PCR; TCRdb lists only in-frame clones, some missing. That table furnishes V, J and clone size, whereas the DNA furnished D and trimming. The sample shows a few hundred thousand clones, approximately 87% of them seen only once. The chain is built from TRBV15 and TRBJ1-6, with TRBD1 matching 10 bases. The sequence was collected from a man in his forties in a cohort exposed to, infected with or recovered from COVID-19 (not recorded which). Sequences were obtained from PBMCs or T cells enriched from blood (not recorded which). CDR3 DNA sequence: TGTGCCACCAGCAGACATCTCGCCGGGACAGGGGCGAGGGATTCACCCCTCCACTTT. It is translated as CATSRHLAGTGARDSPLHF.